The 23 T cell receptor beta chains presented below share a single source sample, sequenced in a study of radiotherapy plus CTLA-4 blockade in lung cancer. Sequenced by immunoSEQ multiplex PCR; TCRdb stores in-frame clones only, minus some. The sample includes 100,000 to 150,000 clones, around 75% of them seen just once. This material consisted of peripheral blood, taken from a patient treated with radiotherapy plus ipilimumab. These receptors were obtained from a human donor with non-small cell lung cancer who had a partial response to radiotherapy plus ipilimumab.

V is TRBV10-2 and J is TRBJ2-7, with a tentative D call TRBD1 (5 bases). Between the trimmed V and J ends, which lost 6 bases and 0 bases, there was a span of 9 bases. Looked up from germline, CDR1 is WSHSY and CDR2 is SAAADI. The CDR3 spans 13 residues. The chain's CDR3 is CASRLRASYEQYF. The CDR3 DNA reads as TGCGCCAGCAGGCTCAGGGCCTCCTACGAGCAGTACTTC.

The chain couples TRBV5-1 to TRBJ2-1; D possibly corresponds to TRBD1 (5 bases). The ends were cut back, 2 bases at V and 6 bases at J, with 9 bases in the middle. The CDR3 loop spans 13 amino acids. Germline V lookup: CDR1 SGHRS, CDR2 YFSETQ. The DNA of the CDR3 is TGCGCCAGCAGCTTCGAAGGGGTCAATGAGCAGTTCTTC. Translation: CASSFEGVNEQFF. Together with reference TRBV5-1 and TRBJ2-1, the CDR3 gives the full variable domain: KAGVTQTPRYLIKTRGQQVTLSCSPISGHRSVSWYQQTPGQGLQFLFEYFSETQRNKGNFPGRFSGRQFSNSRSEMNVSTLELGDSALYLCASSFEGVNEQFFGPGTRLTVL.

This clone was seen a few times. The chain links TRBV4-3 to TRBJ1-6; the D is unclear. Deletions cut 0 bases from V and 9 bases from J, with 6 bases between. Germline V gene sequence: CDR1 LGHNA, CDR2 YSLEER. The length of the CDR3 is 13 residues. The CDR3, as DNA: TGCGCCAGCAGCCAAGATCTCCCTTCACCCCTCCACTTT. Translation: CASSQDLPSPLHF.

The J gene is TRBJ1-2, the V gene TRBV5-4, with D perhaps TRBD1 (5 bases). The CDR3 has 13 amino acids. Trimming removed 1 base at V and 2 bases at J, with 6 bases between. Per the germline V gene, CDR1 is SGHNT and CDR2 is YYREEE (reference sequence). CDR3: CASSLRQNYGYTF. CDR3 DNA sequence: TGTGCCAGCAGCTTGCGACAGAACTATGGCTACACCTTC.

The rearrangement uses TRBV28 and TRBJ2-5; perhaps TRBD2 as D (7 bases). The CDR3 length is 14 residues. Trimming left V 5 bases short and J 1 base short, with 11 bases between. In germline, CDR1 is MDHEN, CDR2 SYDVKM. In DNA form, the CDR3 reads TGTGCCAGCAGTGTAGGGGGGGGCCAAGAGACCCAGTACTTC. Its protein product is CASSVGGGQETQYF.

V and J are TRBV6-5 and TRBJ2-4; 8 bases match TRBD1. J lost 3 bases, V lost 5 bases, and 6 bases had no gene match. CDR3 length: 15 amino acids. Germline CDR1 reads MNHEY; CDR2 reads SVGAGI. CDR3 in amino acids: CASSVGQGFKNIQYF. The CDR3 DNA follows: TGTGCCAGCAGTGTCGGACAGGGCTTCAAAAACATTCAGTACTTC.

This chain joins TRBV11-2 and TRBJ2-1; 9 nucleotides align to TRBD2. V was pared by 5 bases and J by 15 bases, with 8 bases of the junction left unmatched. The germline V gene encodes CDR1 SGHAT and CDR2 FQNNGV. The CDR3 is made up of 12 amino acids. The CDR3 loop reads CASSRGLAFPFF. The CDR3 DNA sequence: TGTGCCAGCAGCCGTGGACTAGCGTTTCCGTTCTTC.

The rearrangement uses TRBV18 and TRBJ1-2, with D unresolved. The CDR3 has 15 residues. The germline gives CDR1 KGHSH, CDR2 LQKENI. V dropped 4 bases and J dropped 4 bases, with 16 bases sitting between them. The CDR3 coding sequence is TGTGCCAGCTCACTGAACAGCTTAATAATCTATGGCTACACCTTC. Its translation is CASSLNSLIIYGYTF. The full variable domain, with the rest looked up from reference TRBV18 and TRBJ1-2, is NAGVMQNPRHLVRRRGQEARLRCSPMKGHSHVYWYRQLPEEGLKFMVYLQKENIIDESGMPKERFSAEFPKEGPSILRIQQVVRGDSAAYFCASSLNSLIIYGYTFGSGTRLTVV.

This chain uses TRBV28 with TRBJ2-7; D remains ambiguous. The germline gives CDR1 MDHEN, CDR2 SYDVKM. This CDR3 has 13 residues. Trimming took 4 bases from V and 7 from J, leaving 14 bases between them. The DNA for the CDR3 is TGTGCCAGCAGTTCGGCATTGTTAGGAGAGCAGTACGTC. It translates to CASSSALLGEQYV.

This clone appeared once. In the same sample, other DNA sequences code for this CDR3. This rearrangement joins TRBV11-3 to TRBJ2-1; maybe TRBD2 (5 bases). Germline values: CDR1 SGHNT, CDR2 YENEEA. The V gene lost 1 base and the J gene lost 0 bases, with 10 bases spanning the gap. This CDR3 has 16 amino acids. CDR3 sequence (DNA): TGTGCCAGCAGCTTAGGCAGCGGAGTCTCCTACAATGAGCAGTTCTTC. It yields the protein CASSLGSGVSYNEQFF.

The V call is TRBV18, the J call TRBJ2-7; the D gene is possibly TRBD1 (6 bases). The V gene's germline CDR1 is KGHSH and CDR2 LQKENI. The CDR3 runs to 15 residues. The V end lost 3 bases, the J end lost 3 bases, and 15 bases lay between the germline ends. The CDR3 loop reads CASSPRQAMNYEQYF. CDR3 coding DNA: TGTGCCAGCTCACCCCGACAGGCTATGAACTACGAGCAGTACTTC.

The chain couples TRBV28 to TRBJ2-5, with 13 bases that match TRBD2. The CDR3 has 16 residues. Trimming took 6 bases from V and 4 from J; bases not matched to a gene: 8. Germline lookup yields CDR1 MDHEN and CDR2 SYDVKM. Here the CDR3 reads CASSYRTSGSGETQYF. The CDR3 nucleotides are TGTGCCAGCAGCTACAGGACTAGCGGGAGTGGAGAGACCCAGTACTTC.

In this sample, this clone turned up a few times. Other DNA sequences in this specimen translate into the identical CDR3. V usage is TRBV19 and J usage is TRBJ1-5; 7 nucleotides agree with TRBD1. The CDR3 runs 13 residues. Unmatched junction bases numbered 7, after V lost 9 bases and J lost 5 bases. Germline loops: CDR1 LNHDA, CDR2 SQIVND (reference sequence). CDR3 sequence reads: CASRQGFDQPQHF. In DNA, the CDR3 is TGTGCCAGCAGACAGGGTTTTGATCAGCCCCAGCATTTT.

The genes are TRBV19 and TRBJ2-6, with 10 positions matching TRBD1. The CDR3 contains 16 residues. Germline CDR1 is LNHDA and CDR2 is SQIVND (reference sequence). The V segment lost 5 bases and the J segment 2 bases; nucleotides outside the gene matches: 3. The CDR3 DNA reads as TGTGCCAGTAGTCCCGGGACAGGGGCTGGGGCCAACGTCCTGACTTTC. Its protein is CASSPGTGAGANVLTF.

This clone was detected once. The gene calls are TRBV2 and TRBJ2-1; 9 bases match TRBD1. This CDR3 has 16 amino acids. J gave up 1 base and V 2 bases, and 3 bases lay outside the gene matches. The germline CDR1 and CDR2 sequences are SNHLY and FYNNEI. CDR3 nucleotides: TGTGCCAGCAGTGAAAGGGGGACAGGGTCCTACAATGAGCAGTTCTTC. As protein: CASSERGTGSYNEQFF.

There are a few counts of this clone. J is TRBJ2-2 and V is TRBV4-1; the D is unclear. This CDR3 has 14 amino acids. CDR1 and CDR2 from the germline V gene are MGHRA and YSYEKL. Trimming took off 1 base at V and 1 base at J, with 4 bases between the two ends. CDR3 sequence: CASSQAGNTGELFF. The CDR3 DNA follows: TGCGCCAGCAGCCAAGCGGGGAACACCGGGGAGCTGTTTTTT.

The rearrangement links TRBV11-2 to TRBJ2-1, with 8 positions matching TRBD1. CDR3 length: 15 residues. CDR1 is SGHAT, CDR2 FQNNGV, per germline. J lost 4 bases, V lost 6 bases, and 8 bases had no gene match. Written as DNA, the CDR3 is TGTGCCAGCAGGGGCAGGGGGCCCACATACAATGAGCAGTTCTTC. Its protein product is CASRGRGPTYNEQFF.

This clone was recorded a few times. V and J are TRBV19 and TRBJ1-4; the D gene is possibly TRBD1 (6 bases). The V gene's germline CDR1 is LNHDA and CDR2 SQIVND (reference sequence). Trimming cost V 5 bases and J 8 bases, with 9 bases left between them. This CDR3 is built from 12 residues. The CDR3 reads CASSPDREKLFF. CDR3 nucleotides: TGTGCCAGTAGTCCAGACAGGGAAAAACTGTTTTTT.

V and J are TRBV5-1 and TRBJ1-1, with 10 positions matching TRBD1. Germline V CDR1 and CDR2: SGHRS, YFSETQ. Losses at the gene ends were 6 bases for V and 2 bases for J; bases not matched to a gene: 7. This CDR3 has 15 residues. The CDR3 DNA reads as TGCGCCAGCAAGACAGGGGGCGCGTTAAACACTGAAGCTTTCTTT. This gives the protein CASKTGGALNTEAFF.

The gene calls are TRBV5-1 and TRBJ2-5, with 9 bases aligning to TRBD2. The germline CDR1 and CDR2 sequences are SGHRS and YFSETQ. The V and J ends lost 1 base and 5 bases, in that order; junction bases with no gene match: 12. The CDR3 extends over 17 amino acids. In DNA form, the CDR3 reads TGCGCCAGCAGCTTGAGGGCTAGCGGGGCTTTTGGGGAGACCCAGTACTTC. It yields the protein CASSLRASGAFGETQYF.

This sequence joins TRBV11-2 and TRBJ2-5, with TRBD2 matching 10 bases. Germline V gene lookup returns CDR1 SGHAT and CDR2 FQNNGV. V shed 0 bases, J shed 4 bases, and the junction held 2 bases outside the gene matches. The CDR3 has 15 residues. The CDR3 region is CASSLERLAGETQYF. The CDR3 DNA follows: TGTGCCAGCAGCTTAGAAAGACTAGCGGGAGAGACCCAGTACTTC. The whole variable domain, remainder taken from reference TRBV11-2 and TRBJ2-5, is EAGVAQSPRYKIIEKRQSVAFWCNPISGHATLYWYQQILGQGPKLLIQFQNNGVVDDSQLPKDRFSAERLKGVDSTLKIQPAKLEDSAVYLCASSLERLAGETQYFGPGTRLLVL.

The CDR3 DNA sequence: TGTGCTAGTGGTTTGGAGTTGGACAGGTTGCAAGCAACTAATGAAAAACTGTTTTTT. Amino acid sequence: CASGLELDRLQATNEKLFF. The V gene is TRBV12-5, the J gene TRBJ1-4, with 7 bases identical to TRBD1. Germline CDR1 reads LGHNT; CDR2 reads FRNRAP. V lost 1 base, J lost 0 bases, and 11 bases stayed unmatched. The CDR3 extends over 19 amino acids.

V gene TRBV27 combines with J gene TRBJ1-2; the match to TRBD1 covers 7 bases. In germline, CDR1 is MNHEY, CDR2 SMNVEV (reference sequence). This CDR3 has 14 residues. The J segment lost 8 bases and the V segment lost 5 bases, leaving 11 bases of the junction unmatched. The CDR3 sequence: CASSARQGRLGYTF. DNA for the CDR3: TGTGCCAGCAGTGCAAGACAGGGCCGGTTAGGCTACACCTTC.